Listed here is a single T cell receptor beta chain. This specimen comes from a study of blood T cell repertoires in COVID-19. About the research overall: Samples of COVID-19 (acute and convalescent) were obtained from the United States, Italy and Spain.

The trim removed 5 bases at V and 5 bases at J, leaving 4 bases unmatched. Germline V gives CDR1 SGHRS, CDR2 YFSETQ. The CDR3 runs to 14 residues. As originally analysed: It was from reference gene primer amplification that nucleated cell counts were estimated. Generated by immunoSEQ multiplex PCR, the TCRdb table keeps only in-frame clones and is missing some. That table gives V, J and clone size, and the DNA gave D and trimming. The table shows fewer than 250,000 clones, with approximately 90% occurring only once. The sample taken for sequencing was peripheral blood. The J gene is TRBJ2-5, the V gene TRBV5-1; TRBD2 aligns across 12 bases. The clonotype comes from a young man with acute or convalescent COVID-19. CDR3 sequence (DNA): TGCGCCAGCAGACTAGCGGGGGGCTGGGAGACCCAGTACTTC. This gives the protein CASRLAGGWETQYF.